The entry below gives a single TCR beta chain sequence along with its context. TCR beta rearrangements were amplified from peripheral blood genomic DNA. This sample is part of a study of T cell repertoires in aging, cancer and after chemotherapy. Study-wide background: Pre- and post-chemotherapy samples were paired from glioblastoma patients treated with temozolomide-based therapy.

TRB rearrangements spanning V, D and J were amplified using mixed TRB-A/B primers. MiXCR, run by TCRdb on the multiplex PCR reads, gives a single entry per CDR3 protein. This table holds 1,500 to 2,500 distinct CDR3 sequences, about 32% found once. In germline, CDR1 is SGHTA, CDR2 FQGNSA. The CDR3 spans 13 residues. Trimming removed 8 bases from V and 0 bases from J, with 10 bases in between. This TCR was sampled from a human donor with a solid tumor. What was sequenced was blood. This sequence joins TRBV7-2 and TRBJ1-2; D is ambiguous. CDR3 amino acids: CASGLVANYGYTF. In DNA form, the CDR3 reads TGTGCCAGCGGTTTAGTAGCTAACTATGGCTACACCTTC. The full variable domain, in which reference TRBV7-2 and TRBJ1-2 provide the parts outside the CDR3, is GAGVSQSPSNKVTEKGKDVELRCDPISGHTALYWYRQSLGQGLEFLIYFQGNSAPDKSGLPSDRFSAERTGGSVSTLTIQRTQQEDSAVYLCASGLVANYGYTFGSGTRLTVV.